Each of the 17 T cell receptor beta chains below was sequenced from the same sample in a study of CD8 T cell repertoires and HIV-1 epitope variants. Sequencing was performed with immunoSEQ multiplex PCR; in TCRdb, only in-frame clones are kept and a portion is missing. Of more than 85,000 clones in the sample, 70% to 75% are singletons; the top ten hold around 24%. The sequencing input was uncultured baseline CD8+ T cells from peripheral blood mononuclear cells (PBMCs). The receptors stem from a male donor with HIV.

This sequence joins TRBV15 and TRBJ1-5, with TRBD1 matching 8 bases. V was pared by 3 bases and J by 0 bases, with 7 bases of the junction left unmatched. The CDR3 is made up of 17 amino acids. Germline-derived CDR1 and CDR2 are LNHNV and YYDKDF (reference sequence). The CDR3 coding sequence is TGTGCCACCAGCAGGCTGGACAGGGCCCATAGCAATCAGCCCCAGCATTTT. It is translated as CATSRLDRAHSNQPQHF.

This rearrangement joins TRBV28 to TRBJ1-1; TRBD1 is a possible D gene (6 bases). CDR3 length: 17 amino acids. Germline V gene lookup returns CDR1 MDHEN and CDR2 SYDVKM. V gave up 5 bases and J gave up 0 bases, with 19 bases separating them. The CDR3 DNA reads TGTGCCAGCAGTCGAACCCTAGGGGGATCCTTGAACACTGAAGCTTTCTTT. This encodes CASSRTLGGSLNTEAFF.

The V and J genes are TRBV2 and TRBJ1-4; D gene ambiguous. The CDR3 runs 15 residues. Trimming removed 4 bases at V and 3 bases at J, with 12 bases between. Per germline, CDR1 SNHLY and CDR2 FYNNEI. CDR3 coding DNA: TGTGCCAGCAGTGTATATGGGAGGGCTAATGAAAAACTGTTTTTT. It translates to CASSVYGRANEKLFF. Full variable domain (missing parts from reference TRBV2 and TRBJ1-4): EPEVTQTPSHQVTQMGQEVILRCVPISNHLYFYWYRQILGQKVEFLVSFYNNEISEKSEIFDDQFSVERPDGSNFTLKIRSTKLEDSAMYFCASSVYGRANEKLFFGSGTQLSVL.

The CDR3 DNA is TGTGCCAGTCGACCACAGGGGACCTACTACAATGAGCAGTTCTTC. It translates to CASRPQGTYYNEQFF. The chain employs TRBV19 and TRBJ2-1, with TRBD1 matching 7 bases. The V segment lost 8 bases and the J segment 3 bases; nucleotides outside the gene matches: 10. From germline, CDR1 is LNHDA and CDR2 SQIVND (reference sequence). The CDR3 covers 15 residues.

This chain joins TRBV6-6 and TRBJ1-3, with unresolved D. Trimming pared 2 bases from V and 0 bases from J, leaving 8 bases between. CDR3 length: 15 residues. The germline V gene has CDR1 MNHNY and CDR2 SVGAGI (reference sequence). The CDR3 loop is CASSYGPNSGNTIYF. CDR3 sequence (DNA): TGTGCCAGCAGTTACGGGCCGAACTCTGGAAACACCATATATTTT.

This chain connects TRBV19 to TRBJ2-5, with 8 positions matching TRBD1. Germline V CDR1 and CDR2: LNHDA, SQIVND (reference sequence). Trimming cost V 1 base and J 2 bases; bases outside gene matches: 3. This CDR3 has 15 amino acids. This CDR3 reads CASSIGQGTQETQYF. The CDR3 DNA sequence: TGTGCCAGTAGTATAGGACAGGGGACACAAGAGACCCAGTACTTC.

The J gene is TRBJ2-3, the V gene TRBV28, with 7 bases identical to TRBD2. Germline CDR1 and CDR2: MDHEN and SYDVKM. J lost 8 bases, V lost 7 bases, and 6 bases had no gene match. This CDR3 comprises 12 residues. CDR3 protein: CASNRLAGTQYF. The CDR3 coding sequence is TGTGCCAGCAACCGACTAGCCGGTACGCAGTATTTT.

This chain links TRBV9 with TRBJ2-3; 9 nucleotides line up with TRBD1. V was clipped by 3 bases and J by 4 bases; unmatched bases: 3. This CDR3 contains 14 residues. Germline V CDR1 and CDR2: SGDLS, YYNGEE. The chain's CDR3 is CASSADRGPDTQYF. The CDR3 nucleotides are TGTGCCAGCAGCGCGGACAGGGGTCCAGATACGCAGTATTTT. Supplemented by reference TRBV9 and TRBJ2-3, the full variable domain reads DSGVTQTPKHLITATGQRVTLRCSPRSGDLSVYWYQQSLDQGLQFLIQYYNGEERAKGNILERFSAQQFPDLHSELNLSSLELGDSALYFCASSADRGPDTQYFGPGTRLTVL.

Here the CDR3 reads CASSVGRGGGVSEQFF. The CDR3 region has the DNA TGTGCCAGCAGCGTAGGACGGGGGGGCGGTGTGAGTGAGCAGTTCTTC. V and J are TRBV9 and TRBJ2-1; TRBD2 matches at 8 bases. J was trimmed by 9 bases and V by 0 bases; bases with no gene match: 11. The CDR3 is made up of 16 amino acids. The germline CDR1 and CDR2 sequences are SGDLS and YYNGEE.

This clone was seen at least ten times. CDR3 sequence (DNA): TGTGCCAGCAGTCAGGGGCCAATTGGCTACGAGCAGTACTTC. Amino acid sequence: CASSQGPIGYEQYF. The chain uses TRBV27 and TRBJ2-7, with a tentative D call TRBD1 (6 bases). Germline values: CDR1 MNHEY, CDR2 SMNVEV (reference sequence). The CDR3 is 14 residues long. V was clipped by 5 bases and J by 3 bases, with 14 bases between them.

The rearrangement links TRBV6-6 to TRBJ2-7, with 8 bases lining up with TRBD1. Germline CDR1 reads MNHNY; CDR2 reads SVGAGI (reference sequence). V lost 3 bases to trimming and J lost 2 bases; unmatched junction nucleotides: 6. The CDR3 is 15 amino acids. In DNA form, the CDR3 reads TGTGCCAGCAGTTATGGGGACAGGATGACCTACGAGCAGTACTTC. Translation gives CASSYGDRMTYEQYF.

V usage is TRBV6-5 and J usage is TRBJ1-5; D is undetermined. The CDR3 covers 13 residues. V was trimmed by 6 bases and J by 5 bases, leaving 11 bases between them. Germline V gene sequence: CDR1 MNHEY, CDR2 SVGAGI. The CDR3 DNA reads as TGTGCCAGCAGCAAACTTAGGCATCAGCCCCAGCATTTT. It is translated as CASSKLRHQPQHF.

The chain recombines TRBV21-1 with TRBJ2-7; the D segment call TRBD2 is taken from the table without a DNA check. TRBV21-1 has pseudogene status. CDR3 length equals 16 residues. CDR3 amino acids: CASTLPTSGSETEQYF. CDR3 DNA: TGTGCCAGCACCCTTCCCACTAGCGGGAGTGAAACCGAGCAGTACTTC.

This clone was counted ten times or more. This chain joins TRBV30 and TRBJ2-7; 12 bases fit TRBD2. The V and J ends lost 0 bases and 3 bases, in that order; junction bases with no gene match: 6. Germline CDR1 GTSNPN, CDR2 SVGIG (reference sequence). The CDR3 consists of 16 residues. CDR3 in amino acids: CAWSVRGGLAGYEQYF. In DNA, the CDR3 is TGTGCCTGGAGTGTACGAGGGGGACTAGCGGGCTACGAGCAGTACTTC.

This chain connects TRBV11-2 to TRBJ1-2; D gene unclear. CDR1 and CDR2 (germline): SGHAT, FQNNGV. The V end was cut by 5 bases, the J end by 6 bases, with 13 bases between. The CDR3 contains 13 residues. CDR3 amino acids: CASSRNGGDGYTF. The DNA of the CDR3 is TGTGCCAGCAGCCGGAATGGCGGGGATGGCTACACCTTC. Full variable domain (missing parts from reference TRBV11-2 and TRBJ1-2): EAGVAQSPRYKIIEKRQSVAFWCNPISGHATLYWYQQILGQGPKLLIQFQNNGVVDDSQLPKDRFSAERLKGVDSTLKIQPAKLEDSAVYLCASSRNGGDGYTFGSGTRLTVV.

The chain carries TRBV23-1 and TRBJ1-5; TRBD1 aligns across 8 bases. TRBV23-1 is designated an ORF whose function remains uncertain. CDR3 length: 16 residues. The V segment lost 2 bases and the J segment 5 bases; nucleotides outside the gene matches: 8. CDR3 amino acids: CASSQTKGTGDQPQHF. CDR3 coding DNA: TGCGCCAGCAGTCAAACCAAAGGGACAGGTGATCAGCCCCAGCATTTT.

The chain has TRBV10-3 and TRBJ1-2; perhaps TRBD1 as D (5 bases). The CDR3 runs 14 residues. CDR1 is ENHRY, CDR2 SYGVKD, per germline. Deletions cut 0 bases from V and 2 bases from J, with 7 bases between. This CDR3 reads CAISESQGNYGYTF. The CDR3 nucleotides read TGTGCCATCAGTGAGTCCCAGGGAAACTATGGCTACACCTTC.